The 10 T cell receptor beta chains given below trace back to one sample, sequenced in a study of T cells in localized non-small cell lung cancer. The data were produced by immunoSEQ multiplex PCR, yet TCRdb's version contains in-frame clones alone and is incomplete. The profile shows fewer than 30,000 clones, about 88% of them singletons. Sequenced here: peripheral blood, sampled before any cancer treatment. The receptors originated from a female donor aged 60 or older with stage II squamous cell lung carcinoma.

This CDR3 is CASTRGAANTEAFF. CDR3 sequence (DNA): TGTGCCAGCACCCGGGGGGCAGCGAACACTGAAGCTTTCTTT. This chain links TRBV27 with TRBJ1-1, with D possibly being TRBD1 (6 bases). V was pared by 7 bases and J by 1 base, with 13 bases between. Germline CDR1 and CDR2: MNHEY and SMNVEV (reference sequence). The CDR3 is 14 residues long.

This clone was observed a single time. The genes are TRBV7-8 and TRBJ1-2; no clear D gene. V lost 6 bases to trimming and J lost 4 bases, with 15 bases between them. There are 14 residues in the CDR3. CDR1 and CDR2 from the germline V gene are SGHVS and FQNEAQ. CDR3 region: CASRDRGRSYGYTF. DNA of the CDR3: TGTGCCAGCAGGGATCGCGGTCGGAGCTATGGCTACACCTTC.

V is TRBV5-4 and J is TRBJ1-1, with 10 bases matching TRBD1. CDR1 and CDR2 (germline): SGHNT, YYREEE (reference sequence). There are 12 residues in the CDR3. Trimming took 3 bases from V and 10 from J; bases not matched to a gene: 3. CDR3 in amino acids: CASSWDRGSAFF. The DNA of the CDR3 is TGTGCCAGCAGCTGGGACAGGGGTTCAGCTTTCTTT.

The CDR3 loop is CASPTGGMNTGELFF. The CDR3, as DNA: TGTGCCTCCCCAACCGGGGGTATGAACACCGGGGAGCTGTTTTTT. The rearrangement uses TRBV30 and TRBJ2-2; D may be TRBD2 (6 bases). V shed 7 bases and J shed 1 base, with 16 bases lying between them. Germline-derived CDR1 and CDR2 are GTSNPN and SVGIG (reference sequence). This CDR3 region has 15 residues.

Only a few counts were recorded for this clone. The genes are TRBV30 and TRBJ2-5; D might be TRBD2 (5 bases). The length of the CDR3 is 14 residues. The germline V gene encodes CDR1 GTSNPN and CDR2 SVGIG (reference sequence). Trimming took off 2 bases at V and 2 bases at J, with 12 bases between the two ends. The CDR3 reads CAWSYGLAQETQYF. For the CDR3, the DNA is TGTGCCTGGAGTTATGGGCTAGCTCAAGAGACCCAGTACTTC.

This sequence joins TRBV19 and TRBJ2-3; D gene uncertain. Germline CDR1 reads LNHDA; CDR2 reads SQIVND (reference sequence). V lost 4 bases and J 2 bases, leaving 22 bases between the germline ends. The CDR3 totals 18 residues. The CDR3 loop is CASSTLEDRVSDTDTQYF. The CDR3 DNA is TGTGCCAGTAGTACTCTTGAGGATAGGGTGAGTGACACAGATACGCAGTATTTT.

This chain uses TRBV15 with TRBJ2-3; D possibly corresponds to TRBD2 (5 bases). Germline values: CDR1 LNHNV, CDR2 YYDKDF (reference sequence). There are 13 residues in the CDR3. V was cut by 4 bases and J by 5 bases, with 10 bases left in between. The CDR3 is CATSKDFQDTQYF. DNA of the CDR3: TGTGCCACCAGCAAGGACTTTCAAGATACGCAGTATTTT.

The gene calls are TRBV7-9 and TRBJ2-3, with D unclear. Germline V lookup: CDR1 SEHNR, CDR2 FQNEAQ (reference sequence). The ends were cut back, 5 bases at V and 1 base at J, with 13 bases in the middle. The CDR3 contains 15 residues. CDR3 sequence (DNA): TGTGCCAGCAGCCCAGGCGGTGGCCGCACAGATACGCAGTATTTT. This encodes CASSPGGGRTDTQYF.

The CDR3 sequence: CASSKEQIGNNSPLHF. CDR3 nucleotides: TGTGCCAGCAGCAAGGAGCAGATTGGAAATAATTCACCCCTCCACTTT. V gene TRBV7-2 combines with J gene TRBJ1-6, with unresolved D. Germline values: CDR1 SGHTA, CDR2 FQGNSA. V lost 5 bases, J lost 5 bases, and 16 bases lay in between. This CDR3 spans 16 amino acids.

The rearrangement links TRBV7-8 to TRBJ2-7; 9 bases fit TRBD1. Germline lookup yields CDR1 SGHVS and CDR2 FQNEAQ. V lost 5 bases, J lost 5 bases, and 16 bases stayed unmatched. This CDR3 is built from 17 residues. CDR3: CASSQRSGGTGFHEQYF. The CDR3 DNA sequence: TGTGCCAGCAGCCAACGGAGTGGCGGGACAGGGTTCCACGAGCAGTACTTC.